This T cell receptor beta chain was observed in a study of blood T cells in healthy people across ages. Broader study findings: Fewer expanded clones and more diversity marked long-lived versus aged donors. Naive and antigen-experienced cells could not be conclusively compared, given unsorted PBMCs.

The authors ran a second PCR of roughly 6 to 11 cycles using a sample-barcoded 5' primer and a J-beta primer mix. TCRdb ran MiXCR on the 5' RACE reads and lists one entry per CDR3 protein. Of 1.5 million to 2 million distinct CDR3 sequences in the sample, approximately 50% were seen once. Each sample yielded at least 6 million isolated PBMCs. This clonotype was counted a single time. Antigen specificity is unknown. This CDR3 has 16 residues. The V segment lost 3 bases and the J segment 4 bases; nucleotides outside the gene matches: 5. Germline-derived CDR1 and CDR2 are MNHNS and SASEGT. Source material: blood. The genes are TRBV6-1 and TRBJ2-4; 11 nucleotides line up with TRBD2. The sequence derives from a woman in her forties in good health. CDR3 protein: CASSDGPSGGKNIQYF. The CDR3 DNA sequence: TGTGCCAGCAGTGACGGCCCTAGCGGGGGGAAAAACATTCAGTACTTC.